These T cell receptor beta chains were read from a single sample in a study of T cell responses to AZD1222 COVID-19 vaccine. Sequenced by immunoSEQ multiplex PCR; TCRdb stores in-frame clones only, minus some. This table has about 150,000 clones, roughly nine tenths appearing once. The sample was peripheral blood, taken 28 days after the second AZD1222 dose. The source of these receptors is an adult who received the AZD1222 COVID-19 vaccine. The CDR3 runs from the conserved cysteine through the conserved F or W. A D gene is named only where the DNA matches it firmly. Rows may omit the clone size; those that give it use once, few, many or a size class.

V gene: TRBV19; J gene: TRBJ1-2; clone size: -; D gene: TRBD1; CDR3 protein: CASSTRGLDRGYTF; CDR3 DNA: TGTGCCAGTAGTACCAGGGGGCTTGATCGTGGCTACACCTTC
V gene: TRBV9; J gene: TRBJ2-1; clone size: -; D gene: -; CDR3 protein: CASSVDPFLGEQFF; CDR3 DNA: TGTGCCAGCAGCGTAGACCCGTTTCTAGGTGAGCAGTTCTTC
V gene: TRBV7-2; J gene: TRBJ2-7; clone size: once; D gene: TRBD1; CDR3 protein: CASSKGTGPYEQYF; CDR3 DNA: TGTGCCAGCAGCAAAGGGACAGGGCCCTACGAGCAGTACTTC
V gene: TRBV6-1; J gene: TRBJ1-3; clone size: -; D gene: -; CDR3 protein: CASSEHPGSGNTIYF; CDR3 DNA: TGTGCCAGCAGTGAACACCCCGGCTCTGGAAACACCATATATTTT
V gene: TRBV10-3; J gene: TRBJ2-3; clone size: -; D gene: TRBD2; CDR3 protein: CAISEYRPGGGTDTQYF; CDR3 DNA: TGTGCCATCAGTGAGTATAGGCCGGGAGGTGGCACAGATACGCAGTATTTT
V gene: TRBV6-5; J gene: TRBJ1-1; clone size: -; D gene: TRBD1; CDR3 protein: CASSLGQGSTEAFF; CDR3 DNA: TGTGCCAGCAGTCTCGGACAGGGGAGCACTGAAGCTTTCTTT
V gene: TRBV27; J gene: TRBJ1-2; clone size: -; D gene: -; CDR3 protein: CASSSAGEDYGYTF; CDR3 DNA: TGTGCCAGCAGTTCAGCAGGGGAGGACTATGGCTACACCTTC
V gene: TRBV7-8; J gene: TRBJ1-1; clone size: -; D gene: -; CDR3 protein: CASSLYAGDLVRPEAFF; CDR3 DNA: TGTGCCAGCAGCTTATATGCAGGGGACCTAGTGAGACCTGAAGCTTTCTTT
V gene: TRBV2; J gene: TRBJ1-2; clone size: -; D gene: -; CDR3 protein: CASKTPRGTDYGYTF; CDR3 DNA: TGTGCCAGCAAGACGCCCCGGGGGACTGACTATGGCTACACCTTC
V gene: TRBV12-5; J gene: TRBJ2-3; clone size: -; D gene: -; CDR3 protein: CASGLGGDTQYF; CDR3 DNA: TGTGCTAGTGGTTTGGGGGGGGATACGCAGTATTTT
V gene: TRBV6-5; J gene: TRBJ1-2; clone size: -; D gene: -; CDR3 protein: CASRFPPGRYTF; CDR3 DNA: TGTGCCAGCAGATTCCCCCCGGGTCGCTACACCTTC
V gene: TRBV5-1; J gene: TRBJ1-1; clone size: -; D gene: -; CDR3 protein: CASSLRGRGTEAFF; CDR3 DNA: TGCGCCAGCAGCTTAAGGGGCCGGGGCACTGAAGCTTTCTTT
V gene: TRBV30; J gene: TRBJ1-5; clone size: -; D gene: -; CDR3 protein: CAWTGQLDQPQHF; CDR3 DNA: TGTGCCTGGACCGGACAGTTAGATCAGCCCCAGCATTTT
V gene: TRBV4-3; J gene: TRBJ1-3; clone size: -; D gene: -; CDR3 protein: CASSQEGGAGNTIYF; CDR3 DNA: TGCGCCAGCAGCCAAGAGGGGGGAGCCGGAAACACCATATATTTT
V gene: TRBV4-1; J gene: TRBJ2-1; clone size: -; D gene: -; CDR3 protein: CASSQGWGNEQFF; CDR3 DNA: TGCGCCAGCAGCCAAGGTTGGGGAAATGAGCAGTTCTTC
V gene: TRBV12-3/TRBV12-4; J gene: TRBJ1-5; clone size: -; D gene: -; CDR3 protein: CASSWQGRQPQHF; CDR3 DNA: TGTGCCAGCAGTTGGCAGGGGCGTCAGCCCCAGCATTTT
V gene: TRBV7-9; J gene: TRBJ2-7; clone size: -; D gene: -; CDR3 protein: CASEQIRFSSYEQYF; CDR3 DNA: TGTGCCAGCGAACAGATCCGTTTTAGCTCCTACGAGCAGTACTTC
V gene: TRBV28; J gene: TRBJ1-1; clone size: -; D gene: -; CDR3 protein: CASSFAGATEAFF; CDR3 DNA: TGTGCCAGCAGTTTTGCTGGAGCCACTGAAGCTTTCTTT
V gene: TRBV12-3/TRBV12-4; J gene: TRBJ2-2; clone size: -; D gene: -; CDR3 protein: CASTENGELFF; CDR3 DNA: TGTGCCAGCACCGAGAACGGGGAGCTGTTTTTT
V gene: TRBV27; J gene: TRBJ2-1; clone size: -; D gene: -; CDR3 protein: CASSLSGSSSYNEQFF; CDR3 DNA: TGTGCCAGCAGTCTCTCGGGATCGAGCTCCTACAATGAGCAGTTCTTC
V gene: TRBV5-6; J gene: TRBJ1-1; clone size: -; D gene: -; CDR3 protein: CASSERPLVSAEAFF; CDR3 DNA: TGTGCCAGCAGCGAACGACCGCTGGTGAGCGCTGAAGCTTTCTTT
V gene: TRBV6-5; J gene: TRBJ1-1; clone size: -; D gene: -; CDR3 protein: CASRQPLNTEAFF; CDR3 DNA: TGTGCCAGCCGACAGCCCCTGAACACTGAAGCTTTCTTT
V gene: TRBV5-6; J gene: TRBJ2-5; clone size: -; D gene: TRBD1; CDR3 protein: CASSPASGTGNQETQYF; CDR3 DNA: TGTGCCAGCAGCCCCGCGTCTGGGACAGGGAACCAAGAGACCCAGTACTTC
V gene: TRBV12-5; J gene: TRBJ1-4; clone size: -; D gene: TRBD1; CDR3 protein: CASGARRGLGTNEKLFF; CDR3 DNA: TGTGCTAGTGGTGCAAGGAGGGGGCTAGGGACTAATGAAAAACTGTTTTTT
V gene: TRBV3-1/TRBV3-2; J gene: TRBJ2-5; clone size: once; D gene: -; CDR3 protein: CASSRFGAQYF; CDR3 DNA: TGTGCCAGCAGCCGCTTCGGGGCCCAGTACTTC
V gene: TRBV10-3; J gene: TRBJ2-7; clone size: -; D gene: -; CDR3 protein: CAISELAGYYEQYF; CDR3 DNA: TGTGCCATCAGTGAGTTGGCGGGTTACTACGAGCAGTACTTC
V gene: TRBV14; J gene: TRBJ2-4; clone size: -; D gene: TRBD1; CDR3 protein: CASSLDRGVGERMRKAKNIQYF; CDR3 DNA: TGTGCCAGCAGCCTCGACAGGGGGGTTGGGGAACGAATGCGAAAAGCCAAAAACATTCAGTACTTC
V gene: TRBV29-1; J gene: TRBJ2-2; clone size: -; D gene: -; CDR3 protein: CSARDRTNTGELFF; CDR3 DNA: TGCAGCGCGAGGGACCGAACGAACACCGGGGAGCTGTTTTTT
V gene: TRBV24-1; J gene: TRBJ1-5; clone size: -; D gene: -; CDR3 protein: CATSAPFSNQPQHF; CDR3 DNA: TGTGCCACCAGTGCCCCATTTAGCAATCAGCCCCAGCATTTT
V gene: TRBV30; J gene: TRBJ1-1; clone size: once; D gene: -; CDR3 protein: CAWSQSGTEAFF; CDR3 DNA: TGTGCCTGGAGTCAAAGTGGCACTGAAGCTTTCTTT
V gene: TRBV7-9; J gene: TRBJ2-7; clone size: -; D gene: TRBD1; CDR3 protein: CASSSTDRANPYEQYF; CDR3 DNA: TGTGCCAGCAGCTCGACCGACAGGGCAAATCCCTACGAGCAGTACTTC
V gene: TRBV3-1/TRBV3-2; J gene: TRBJ2-2; clone size: -; D gene: TRBD1; CDR3 protein: CASSLGTGQETGELFF; CDR3 DNA: TGTGCCAGCAGCCTCGGGACGGGACAGGAGACCGGGGAGCTGTTTTTT
V gene: TRBV4-2; J gene: TRBJ2-1; clone size: -; D gene: TRBD2; CDR3 protein: CASSQDRLAGGYNEQFF; CDR3 DNA: TGTGCCAGCAGCCAAGATAGACTAGCGGGGGGCTACAATGAGCAGTTCTTC
V gene: TRBV5-1; J gene: TRBJ1-2; clone size: -; D gene: -; CDR3 protein: CASSLGRIYGYTF; CDR3 DNA: TGCGCCAGCAGCTTGGGACGGATCTATGGCTACACCTTC
V gene: TRBV10-3; J gene: TRBJ2-3; clone size: -; D gene: TRBD2; CDR3 protein: CAISEPSGSTDTQYF; CDR3 DNA: TGTGCCATCAGTGAGCCTAGCGGGAGCACAGATACGCAGTATTTT
V gene: TRBV2; J gene: TRBJ2-2; clone size: -; D gene: TRBD2; CDR3 protein: CAIGDYTAGELFF; CDR3 DNA: TGTGCCATTGGGGACTACACCGCCGGGGAGCTGTTTTTT
V gene: TRBV7-9; J gene: TRBJ1-5; clone size: -; D gene: TRBD1; CDR3 protein: CASSRTGTLQPQHF; CDR3 DNA: TGTGCCAGCAGCCGGACAGGGACCCTTCAGCCCCAGCATTTT
V gene: TRBV5-1; J gene: TRBJ1-1; clone size: -; D gene: TRBD1; CDR3 protein: CASSQGEIPSTEAFF; CDR3 DNA: TGCGCCAGCAGTCAGGGGGAGATCCCTAGCACTGAAGCTTTCTTT
V gene: TRBV30; J gene: TRBJ1-3; clone size: few; D gene: -; CDR3 protein: CAWSRNSGNTIYF; CDR3 DNA: TGTGCCTGGAGTCGAAACTCTGGAAACACCATATATTTT
V gene: TRBV7-2; J gene: TRBJ1-1; clone size: -; D gene: -; CDR3 protein: CASSSGVGHTEAFF; CDR3 DNA: TGTGCCAGCAGCTCGGGGGTGGGTCACACTGAAGCTTTCTTT
V gene: TRBV3-1/TRBV3-2; J gene: TRBJ2-7; clone size: -; D gene: -; CDR3 protein: CAPQGCQEQYF; CDR3 DNA: TGTGCCCCCCAGGGATGTCAGGAGCAGTACTTC
V gene: TRBV18; J gene: TRBJ2-2; clone size: -; D gene: -; CDR3 protein: CASSRTANTGELFF; CDR3 DNA: TGTGCCAGCTCACGGACGGCGAACACCGGGGAGCTGTTTTTT
V gene: TRBV6-1; J gene: TRBJ2-5; clone size: -; D gene: -; CDR3 protein: CASSEASTTGETQYF; CDR3 DNA: TGTGCCAGCAGTGAAGCTTCTACAACGGGGGAGACCCAGTACTTC
V gene: TRBV7-9; J gene: TRBJ1-4; clone size: -; D gene: -; CDR3 protein: CASRHDTATNEKLFF; CDR3 DNA: TGTGCCAGCAGGCATGACACTGCAACTAATGAAAAACTGTTTTTT
V gene: TRBV27; J gene: TRBJ2-1; clone size: -; D gene: -; CDR3 protein: CASSYRGYEQFF; CDR3 DNA: TGTGCCAGCAGTTATAGGGGCTATGAGCAGTTCTTC
V gene: TRBV7-9; J gene: TRBJ2-7; clone size: -; D gene: TRBD1; CDR3 protein: CASRTGGSTYEQYF; CDR3 DNA: TGTGCCAGCAGGACAGGGGGCAGTACCTACGAGCAGTACTTC
V gene: TRBV12-2; J gene: TRBJ1-1; clone size: -; D gene: -; CDR3 protein: CASRPGEYGGVNTEAFF; CDR3 DNA: TGTGCAAGTCGCCCAGGAGAGTACGGGGGAGTGAACACTGAAGCTTTCTTT
V gene: TRBV25-1; J gene: TRBJ1-6; clone size: -; D gene: -; CDR3 protein: CASSLGGNSPLHF; CDR3 DNA: TGTGCCAGCAGTTTGGGCGGTAATTCACCCCTCCACTTT
V gene: TRBV11-3; J gene: TRBJ1-5; clone size: -; D gene: -; CDR3 protein: CASSSGPKRPQHF; CDR3 DNA: TGTGCCAGCAGCTCCGGACCCAAGAGGCCCCAGCATTTT
V gene: TRBV4-3; J gene: TRBJ1-1; clone size: -; D gene: -; CDR3 protein: CASSVTGNTEAFF; CDR3 DNA: TGCGCCAGCAGCGTAACAGGGAACACTGAAGCTTTCTTT
V gene: TRBV29-1; J gene: TRBJ1-4; clone size: -; D gene: -; CDR3 protein: CSVKGPTDSLRWEKLFF; CDR3 DNA: TGCAGCGTTAAAGGGCCGACAGACTCACTCAGGTGGGAAAAACTGTTTTTT
V gene: TRBV5-1; J gene: TRBJ1-1; clone size: -; D gene: -; CDR3 protein: CASIGQPNTEAFF; CDR3 DNA: TGCGCCAGCATTGGACAGCCGAACACTGAAGCTTTCTTT
V gene: TRBV7-2; J gene: TRBJ1-1; clone size: -; D gene: -; CDR3 protein: CASSLVTPEAFF; CDR3 DNA: TGTGCCAGCAGCTTAGTTACCCCAGAAGCTTTCTTT
V gene: TRBV6-6; J gene: TRBJ1-4; clone size: -; D gene: -; CDR3 protein: CASSYNRATNEKLFF; CDR3 DNA: TGTGCCAGCAGTTACAACAGGGCAACTAATGAAAAACTGTTTTTT
V gene: TRBV7-2; J gene: TRBJ2-5; clone size: -; D gene: -; CDR3 protein: CASSLVDRSQETQYF; CDR3 DNA: TGTGCCAGCAGCTTAGTGGACCGGAGTCAAGAGACCCAGTACTTC